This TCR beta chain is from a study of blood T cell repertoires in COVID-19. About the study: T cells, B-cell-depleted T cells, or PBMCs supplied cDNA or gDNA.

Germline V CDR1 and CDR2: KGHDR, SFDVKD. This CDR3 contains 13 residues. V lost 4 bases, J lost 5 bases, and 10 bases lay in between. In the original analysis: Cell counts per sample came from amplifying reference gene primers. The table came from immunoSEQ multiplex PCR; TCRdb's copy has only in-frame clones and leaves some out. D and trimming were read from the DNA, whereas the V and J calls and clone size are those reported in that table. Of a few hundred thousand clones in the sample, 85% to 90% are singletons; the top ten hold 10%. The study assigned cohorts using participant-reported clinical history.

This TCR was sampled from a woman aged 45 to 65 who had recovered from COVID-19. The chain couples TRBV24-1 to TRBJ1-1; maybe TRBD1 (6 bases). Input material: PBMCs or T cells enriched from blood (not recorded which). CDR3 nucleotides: TGTGCCACCAGTGAGACTACAGGGACTGAAGCTTTCTTT. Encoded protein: CATSETTGTEAFF.